These 17 T cell receptor beta chains came from one sample sequenced in a study of spatial heterogeneity in lung cancer (dated by TCRdb to the late 2010s). Library construction relied on 5' RACE. Instrument used: NextSeq 500. TCRdb trimmed the raw reads at Q25, called clones with MiXCR and kept productive beta chains. For every CDR3 protein sequence, its rows merge into one entry that carries the most common genes and DNA. The sample contains tens of thousands of distinct CDR3 sequences, 8.4% of them found a single time. Roughly 16% of the sample rests with the top ten. The sample's time point label, decoded: sample taken at primary tumor resection. TCR sequencing used whole RNA extracted from tumor and nontumor lung tissue, or from cryopreserved PBMC samples, without cell sorting. The sequences come from PBMCs, collected at surgery. The receptor set was obtained from a female donor with early-stage non-small cell lung cancer.

Only a few counts were recorded for this clonotype. The J gene is TRBJ1-4, the V gene TRBV7-8, with TRBD1 as a possible D gene (6 bases). Trimming left V 3 bases short and J 7 bases short, with 12 bases between. There are 14 residues in the CDR3. Germline V gene sequence: CDR1 SGHVS, CDR2 FQNEAQ. CDR3 protein: CASSLSGGSEKLFF. The CDR3 coding sequence is TGTGCCAGCAGCTTGTCGGGGGGCTCTGAAAAACTGTTTTTT.

This clonotype was seen many times. This chain joins TRBV5-6 and TRBJ2-7; D possibly corresponds to TRBD1 (6 bases). Looked up from germline, CDR1 is SGHDT and CDR2 is YYEEEE. The CDR3 loop spans 14 amino acids. The ends were cut back, 3 bases at V and 2 bases at J, with 12 bases in the middle. CDR3 DNA: TGTGCCAGCAGCTGGGGACAAGGCCCCTACGAGCAGTACTTC. Translating gives CASSWGQGPYEQYF.

This clonotype is labeled medium-sized (0.01 to 0.1%). The chain has TRBV29-1 and TRBJ2-3; either TRBD1 or TRBD2 may fit D (7 bases each). The length of the CDR3 is 14 residues. V was shortened by 2 bases and J by 5 bases, with 14 bases between the two germline ends. In germline, CDR1 is SQVTM, CDR2 ANQGSEA. The CDR3 region has the DNA TGCAGCGTTGAAAGGGAGGGGGCGCAAGATACGCAGTATTTT. Amino acids: CSVEREGAQDTQYF.

This clonotype was counted at least ten times. This chain joins TRBV5-5 and TRBJ2-2; D is undetermined. Germline CDR1 is SGHKS and CDR2 is YYEKEE (reference sequence). The length of the CDR3 is 13 residues. The V gene lost 0 bases and the J gene lost 6 bases, with 6 bases spanning the gap. This CDR3 reads CASSLAPPGELFF. In DNA, the CDR3 is TGTGCCAGCAGCTTGGCCCCGCCCGGGGAGCTGTTTTTT. Filled out from reference TRBV5-5 and TRBJ2-2, the complete variable domain reads DAGVTQSPTHLIKTRGQQVTLRCSPISGHKSVSWYQQVLGQGPQFIFQYYEKEERGRGNFPDRFSARQFPNYSSELNVNALLLGDSALYLCASSLAPPGELFFGEGSRLTVL.

The chain has TRBV7-2 and TRBJ2-3, with D possibly being TRBD2 (5 bases). The germline V and J ends were trimmed by 1 base and 6 bases, with 5 bases remaining between them. Per the germline V gene, CDR1 is SGHTA and CDR2 is FQGNSA. The CDR3 is 12 amino acids. CDR3 in amino acids: CASSLGEDTQYF. The CDR3 bases are TGTGCCAGCAGCTTAGGGGAGGATACGCAGTATTTT. The variable domain in full, completed from reference TRBV7-2 and TRBJ2-3, reads GAGVSQSPSNKVTEKGKDVELRCDPISGHTALYWYRQSLGQGLEFLIYFQGNSAPDKSGLPSDRFSAERTGGSVSTLTIQRTQQEDSAVYLCASSLGEDTQYFGPGTRLTVL.

Sample share makes this clonotype medium-sized. The chain couples TRBV29-1 to TRBJ2-5, with unresolved D. Deletions cut 4 bases from V and 4 bases from J, with 10 bases between. Looked up from germline, CDR1 is SQVTM and CDR2 is ANQGSEA. The CDR3 is 12 amino acids. The CDR3 protein is CSVGSLSETQYF. DNA for the CDR3: TGCAGCGTTGGAAGCCTCTCAGAGACCCAGTACTTC.

Turning to this clonotype: This is likely a read error, given that the CDR3 carries no conserved phenylalanine or tryptophan at its end. The rearrangement uses TRBV30 and TRBJ2-6; D remains unclear. The V and J ends lost 6 bases and 0 bases respectively, with 9 bases between them. Germline V lookup: CDR1 GTSNPN, CDR2 SVGIG (reference sequence). This CDR3 is built from 14 residues. The CDR3 coding sequence is TGTGCCTGCGATTTTACCTCTGGGGCCAACGTCCTGACTCTC. Translation: CACDFTSGANVLTL.

This clonotype is medium-sized (0.01 to 0.1%). The rearrangement joins TRBV20-1 to TRBJ2-1; TRBD1 matches at 7 bases. Trimming at V came to 5 bases and at J to 10 bases, leaving 14 bases not matched to a gene. This CDR3 has 14 amino acids. Per germline, CDR1 DFQATT and CDR2 SNEGSKA (reference sequence). CDR3 loop: CSAPLTGPRTEQFF. In DNA form, the CDR3 reads TGCAGTGCTCCACTGACAGGGCCAAGGACGGAGCAGTTCTTC.

This clonotype was observed a handful of times. This chain connects TRBV5-1 to TRBJ1-1; D is possibly TRBD1 (5 bases). Germline CDR1 is SGHRS and CDR2 is YFSETQ. V shed 0 bases and J shed 2 bases, with 8 bases lying between them. The CDR3 length is 14 residues. The CDR3 here is CASSLVGTNTEAFF. The CDR3 coding sequence is TGCGCCAGCAGCTTGGTCGGGACCAACACTGAAGCTTTCTTT.

In its sample, this clonotype was seen many times. The chain has TRBV10-3 and TRBJ2-5; 10 nucleotides line up with TRBD1. Germline trimming cut 3 bases from V and 4 bases from J; bases unmatched to any gene: 11. CDR3 length: 17 amino acids. Germline loops: CDR1 ENHRY, CDR2 SYGVKD. The DNA for the CDR3 is TGTGCCATCAGTGACCCAGGACAGGGGGAGTTAGGAGAGACCCAGTACTTC. Encoded protein: CAISDPGQGELGETQYF.

This clonotype was seen many times. V gene TRBV27 combines with J gene TRBJ1-5; D perhaps matches TRBD1 (5 bases). This CDR3 comprises 14 residues. Deletions cut 5 bases from V and 7 bases from J, with 15 bases between. The germline gives CDR1 MNHEY, CDR2 SMNVEV (reference sequence). CDR3 protein: CASSKTQGGQPQHF. In DNA, the CDR3 is TGTGCCAGCAGTAAAACGCAGGGTGGGCAGCCCCAGCATTTT.

There are many counts of this clonotype. This chain joins TRBV28 and TRBJ1-4, with unresolved D. Trimming stripped 8 bases from V and 7 bases from J, with 14 bases between. The germline CDR1 and CDR2 sequences are MDHEN and SYDVKM. The CDR3 is 13 residues long. CDR3 amino acids: CASSGHKGEKLFF. CDR3 DNA sequence: TGTGCCAGCTCGGGCCACAAGGGTGAAAAACTGTTTTTT.

CDR3 nucleotide sequence: TGTGCCAGCAGGGACGCGAGGGGAGCAGATACGCAGTATTTT. Translated, it gives CASRDARGADTQYF. The V and J genes are TRBV6-6 and TRBJ2-3; TRBD1 or TRBD2 may be the D gene (5 bases each). This CDR3 is built from 14 residues. The germline V and J ends were trimmed by 6 bases and 4 bases, with 14 bases remaining between them. Germline V CDR1 and CDR2: MNHNY, SVGAGI (reference sequence).

This clonotype occurred many times. The chain combines TRBV4-1 with TRBJ2-3, with TRBD1 matching 8 bases. The V segment lost 2 bases and the J segment 10 bases; nucleotides outside the gene matches: 8. The CDR3 runs 14 residues. Germline V gene lookup returns CDR1 MGHRA and CDR2 YSYEKL. The CDR3 sequence: CASSQTPDRDAQYF. CDR3 coding DNA: TGCGCCAGCAGCCAAACCCCGGACAGGGACGCGCAGTATTTT.

This clonotype was detected ten times or more. V is TRBV27 and J is TRBJ2-7, with D possibly being TRBD2 (6 bases). V was clipped by 5 bases and J by 1 base, with 18 bases between them. Germline V CDR1 and CDR2: MNHEY, SMNVEV (reference sequence). The CDR3 consists of 16 residues. This CDR3 reads CASSKTSVGLSYEQYV. DNA of the CDR3: TGTGCCAGCAGTAAGACTAGTGTCGGCCTGTCCTACGAGCAGTACGTC.

This clonotype was observed a handful of times. The V call is TRBV7-6, the J call TRBJ1-2; TRBD1 might be the D (5 bases). Germline CDR1 reads SGHVS; CDR2 reads FNYEAQ. This CDR3 is built from 13 residues. Trimming removed 2 bases at V and 7 bases at J, with 11 bases between. In DNA form, the CDR3 reads TGTGCCAGCAGCTTAAAAGGGGAAGGTGGCTACACCTTC. Translated, it gives CASSLKGEGGYTF.

This clonotype has only a few counts. V is TRBV20-1 and J is TRBJ1-1; perhaps TRBD1 as D (6 bases). Germline values: CDR1 DFQATT, CDR2 SNEGSKA (reference sequence). The V end lost 7 bases, the J end lost 1 base, and 13 bases lay between the germline ends. CDR3 size: 13 residues. CDR3 region: CSVAQGRNTEAFF. CDR3 sequence (DNA): TGCAGTGTCGCACAGGGCCGGAACACTGAAGCTTTCTTT.